This TCR beta chain was documented in a study of T cells after posttransplantation cyclophosphamide. V was pared by 0 bases and J by 4 bases, with 12 bases between. From germline, CDR1 is SGHTA and CDR2 FQGNSA. This CDR3 contains 15 residues. Only in-frame clones appear in the TCRdb table, and some are missing; sequencing was by immunoSEQ multiplex PCR. Found here are about 33,000 clones, no singletons; the ten largest cover approximately 4.8%. Sequencing was done on a sample of PBMCs. V and J are TRBV7-2 and TRBJ1-2; D remains unclear. This clonotype was sampled from a woman aged 25 to 39 in good health and a related stem cell transplant donor. DNA for the CDR3: TGTGCCAGCAGCTTAGCGCGCGTCCGTATCTATGGCTACACCTTC. It codes for CASSLARVRIYGYTF.